This TCR beta chain comes out of a study of shared clonotypes between healthy human individuals. Regarding the study as a whole: The study sampled only blood, and tissue repertoires likely differ. Genetic and exposure-history diversity was limited by the few donors.

The donors, healthy adults who were HIV-negative, had experienced no recent acute infections or vaccinations. Original data processing: ImmunoSEQ supplied junction-only sequences lacking quality scores, so filtering was different. Here immunoSEQ multiplex PCR was the method, and the copy in TCRdb shows in-frame clones only, minus some. D and trimming were read from the DNA, whereas the V and J calls and clone size are those reported in that table. The data show about 470,000 clones, 79% seen once. This clone occurred once. The target antigen is unknown. The CDR3 length is 15 residues. The ends were cut back, 1 base at V and 7 bases at J, with 14 bases in the middle. CDR1 and CDR2 (germline): SGHTA, FQGNSA.

The chain combines TRBV7-2 with TRBJ2-1; no firm D call. This receptor was obtained from a woman aged 40 to 55 in good health. Some clones in this sample may be carry-over from other donors' samples. Sequencing was done on a sample of PBMCs. The CDR3 DNA reads as TGTGCCAGCAGCTTAGGGTGGGCGCGGCAAAATGAGCAGTTCTTC. Its protein product is CASSLGWARQNEQFF.